These 10 T cell receptor beta chains were all obtained from the same sample, sequenced in a study of beta chain features in type 1 diabetes. Of the isolated RNA, all was reverse transcribed, and so the sequenced material was expressed TCRB transcripts. Sequencing used immunoSEQ multiplex PCR; TCRdb keeps in-frame clones, though not all of them. The sample holds about 140,000 clones, over 8% seen once. The specimen was central memory CD4+ T cells from blood. These receptor sequences come from a middle-aged woman in good health.

This clone occurred a few times. V is TRBV18 and J is TRBJ1-2; D call uncertain. V was trimmed by 2 bases and J by 5 bases, leaving 15 bases between them. This CDR3 is built from 15 residues. CDR1 and CDR2 (germline): KGHSH, LQKENI. The CDR3, as DNA: TGTGCCAGCTCACCATCCGTGGAGGGAGGGTATGGCTACACCTTC. It translates to CASSPSVEGGYGYTF.

This clone was counted a few times. V usage is TRBV5-6 and J usage is TRBJ1-5; D is unresolved. The germline V and J ends were trimmed by 3 bases and 1 base, with 17 bases remaining between them. CDR1 is SGHDT and CDR2 is YYEEEE in the germline V gene. This CDR3 contains 17 residues. CDR3 sequence: CASSSRRRVRSNQPQHF. The CDR3 coding sequence is TGTGCCAGCAGCTCGCGGAGGCGGGTCCGGAGCAATCAGCCCCAGCATTTT.

On this clone itself: The junction departs from germline at one end; a sequencing error may be responsible. The gene calls are TRBV20-1 and TRBJ1-6, with unresolved D. CDR1 DFQATT and CDR2 SNEGSKA come from the germline V gene (reference sequence). The CDR3 extends over 10 amino acids. The chain's CDR3 is CSAGDPPLHF. The CDR3 coding sequence is TGCAGTGCTGGAGACCCGCCCCTCCACTTT.

The rearrangement uses TRBV10-3 and TRBJ2-5; 8 nucleotides line up with TRBD2. The CDR3 length is 17 residues. CDR1 ENHRY and CDR2 SYGVKD come from the germline V gene. The J segment lost 2 bases and the V segment lost 4 bases, leaving 12 bases of the junction unmatched. CDR3 DNA: TGTGCCATCAGTGGGCCCGCGGTGACTAGCGAACAAGAGACCCAGTACTTC. It yields the protein CAISGPAVTSEQETQYF.

A note on this clone: This sample also contains other DNA sequences that code for the same CDR3. The chain is built from TRBV18 and TRBJ1-6, with 11 bases matching TRBD1. Germline V gives CDR1 KGHSH, CDR2 LQKENI. The CDR3 runs to 14 residues. V lost 3 bases, J lost 9 bases, and 1 base stayed unmatched. The CDR3 spells CASSPGQGGSPLHF. The DNA of the CDR3 is TGTGCCAGCTCACCGGGACAGGGGGGTTCACCCCTCCACTTT.

This clone was counted a few times. The chain recombines TRBV4-3 with TRBJ1-2, with TRBD1 matching over 8 bases. The CDR3 length is 16 residues. The J segment lost 8 bases and the V segment lost 0 bases, leaving 11 bases of the junction unmatched. Germline V gene data show CDR1 as LGHNA and CDR2 as YSLEER. The CDR3 protein is CASSQDATGGLWGYTF. The DNA of the CDR3 is TGCGCCAGCAGCCAAGATGCCACAGGGGGGCTTTGGGGCTACACCTTC.

In its sample, this clone was seen a few times. The rearrangement links TRBV29-1 to TRBJ2-2; 9 bases are shared with TRBD2. Per germline, CDR1 SQVTM and CDR2 ANQGSEA. Trimming removed 7 bases from V and 6 bases from J; junction bases left unmatched: 12. The CDR3 has 15 amino acids. In nucleotides, the CDR3 is TGCAGCGCCCCCCACCGGGCGGGGGGGCCCGGGGAGCTGTTTTTT. Protein product: CSAPHRAGGPGELFF.

This clone was recorded at least ten times. This rearrangement joins TRBV19 to TRBJ2-3, with 7 bases matching TRBD1. The CDR3 covers 13 residues. Germline loops: CDR1 LNHDA, CDR2 SQIVND (reference sequence). With 6 bases clipped from V and 6 bases from J, the junction kept 6 bases outside the gene matches. The CDR3 nucleotides read TGTGCCAGTAGACTCGGACAGGTCGATACGCAGTATTTT. This sequence encodes CASRLGQVDTQYF.

CDR3 sequence: CASSPTRELVGGYTF. For the CDR3, the DNA is TGTGCCAGCTCACCAACCCGGGAGTTAGTAGGCGGCTACACCTTC. The chain couples TRBV18 to TRBJ1-2; unclear D gene. This CDR3 has 15 residues. Germline CDR1 and CDR2: KGHSH and LQKENI. V was shortened by 2 bases and J by 8 bases, with 18 bases between the two germline ends.

This clone was seen at least ten times. This rearrangement joins TRBV19 to TRBJ2-2; D gene uncertain. Germline-derived CDR1 and CDR2 are LNHDA and SQIVND (reference sequence). V lost 6 bases and J 5 bases, leaving 7 bases between the germline ends. The CDR3 totals 12 residues. The CDR3 loop is CASSTRTGELFF. CDR3 in DNA: TGTGCCAGTAGCACCAGGACCGGGGAGCTGTTTTTT.